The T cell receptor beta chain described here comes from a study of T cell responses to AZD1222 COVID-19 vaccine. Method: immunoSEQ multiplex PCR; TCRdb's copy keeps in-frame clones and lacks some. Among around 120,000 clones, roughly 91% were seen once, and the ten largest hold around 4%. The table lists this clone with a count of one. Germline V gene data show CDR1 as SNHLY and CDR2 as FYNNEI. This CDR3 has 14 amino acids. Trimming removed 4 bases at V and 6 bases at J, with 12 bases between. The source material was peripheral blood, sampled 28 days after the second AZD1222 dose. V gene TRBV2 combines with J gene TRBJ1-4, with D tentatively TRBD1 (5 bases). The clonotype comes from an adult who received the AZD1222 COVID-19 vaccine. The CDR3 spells CASSARGVDEKLFF. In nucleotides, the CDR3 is TGTGCCAGCAGTGCTAGGGGTGTCGATGAAAAACTGTTTTTT.